This T cell receptor beta chain is from a study of control samples from healthy donors and cancer patients. This table comes from immunoSEQ multiplex PCR, and its TCRdb copy is limited to in-frame clones, with some not included. Of about 100,000 clones in the sample, 85% to 90% were seen once. Trimming took 1 base from V and 3 from J, leaving 7 bases between them. The CDR3 length is 14 residues. Germline V gene sequence: CDR1 LGHNT, CDR2 FRNRAP. This sequence was found in a man between 25 and 39 years old in good health. Material: blood. V is TRBV12-5 and J is TRBJ1-5, with D possibly being TRBD1 (5 bases). CDR3 in amino acids: CASGLGQINQPQHF. CDR3 sequence (DNA): TGTGCTAGTGGTTTGGGACAGATCAATCAGCCCCAGCATTTT. The full variable domain, its missing parts supplied by reference TRBV12-5 and TRBJ1-5, is DARVTQTPRHKVTEMGQEVTMRCQPILGHNTVFWYRQTMMQGLELLAYFRNRAPLDDSGMPKDRFSAEMPDATLATLKIQPSEPRDSAVYFCASGLGQINQPQHFGDGTRLSIL.